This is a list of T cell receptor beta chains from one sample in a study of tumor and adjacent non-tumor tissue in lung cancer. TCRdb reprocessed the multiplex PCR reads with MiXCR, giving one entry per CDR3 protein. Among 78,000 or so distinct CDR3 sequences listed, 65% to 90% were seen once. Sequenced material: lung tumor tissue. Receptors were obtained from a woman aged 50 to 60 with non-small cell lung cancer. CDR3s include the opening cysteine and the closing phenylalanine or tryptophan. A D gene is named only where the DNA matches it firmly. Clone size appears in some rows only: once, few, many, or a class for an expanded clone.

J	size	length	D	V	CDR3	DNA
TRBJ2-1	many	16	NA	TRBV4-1	CASTKVVFPAYNEQFF	TGCGCCAGCACAAAGGTGGTATTCCCGGCCTACAATGAGCAGTTCTTC
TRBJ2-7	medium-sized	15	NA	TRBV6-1	CASSARDPIHYEQYF	TGTGCCAGCAGTGCCCGGGACCCCATCCACTACGAGCAGTACTTC
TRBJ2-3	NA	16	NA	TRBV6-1	CARSAPVVGVNQPQYF	TGTGCCAGAAGTGCCCCAGTGGTAGGGGTCAATCAGCCCCAGTATTTT
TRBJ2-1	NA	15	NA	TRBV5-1	CTSSPGSGSYNEQFF	TGCACCAGTAGTCCCGGGAGCGGATCATACAATGAGCAGTTCTTC
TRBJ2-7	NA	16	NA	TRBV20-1	CSARRFGTRDGSEQYF	TGCAGTGCGAGGAGGTTTGGGACCCGCGACGGGAGCGAGCAGTACTTC
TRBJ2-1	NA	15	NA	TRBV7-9	CASSLAGSSYNEHFF	TGTGCCAGCAGCTTAGCTGGGAGTTCCTACAATGAGCACTTCTTC
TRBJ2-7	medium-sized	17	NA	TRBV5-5	CASSLAPGEVVTYEQYF	TGTGCCAGCAGCTTGGCACCCGGCGAAGTTGTAACCTACGAGCAGTACTTC
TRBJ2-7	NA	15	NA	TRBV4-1	CANNQLTGVRYEQYF	TGCGCCAACAACCAGTTAACGGGAGTGCGGTACGAGCAGTACTTC
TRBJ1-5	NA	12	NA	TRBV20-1	CSASQPNQPKHF	TGCAGTGCTAGCCAGCCCAATCAGCCCAAGCACTTT
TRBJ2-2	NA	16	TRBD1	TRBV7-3	CASSLMAGGLTRELFF	TGTGCCAGCAGCTTAATGGCAGGGGGCCTCACCAGGGAGCTGTTTTTT
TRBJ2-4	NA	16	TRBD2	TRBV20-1	CSARELLAGGKNIQYF	TGCAGTGCTAGAGAACTACTAGCGGGAGGCAAAAACATTCAGTACTTC
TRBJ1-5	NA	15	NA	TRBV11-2	CASSLAGRGNQDQHF	TGTGCTAGCAGCTTAGCGGGCCGAGGCAATCAGGACCAGCATTTT
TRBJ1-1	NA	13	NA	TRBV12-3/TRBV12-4	CANSLAENTEAFF	TGTGCTAACAGTTTAGCTGAGAACACTGAAGCTTTCTTT
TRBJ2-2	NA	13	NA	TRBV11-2	CVSILLRFGELFF	TGTGTCAGCATCTTACTTAGGTTCGGGGAGCTGTTTTTT
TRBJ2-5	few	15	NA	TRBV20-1	CSARDDKGVMETQYF	TGCAGTGCTAGAGATGATAAGGGGGTAATGGAGACCCAGTACTTC
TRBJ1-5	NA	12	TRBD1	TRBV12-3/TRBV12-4	CANTQGDQPQHF	TGTGCCAACACGCAGGGGGATCAGCCCCAGCATTTT
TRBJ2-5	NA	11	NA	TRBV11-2	CAGSLGESQYF	TGTGCCGGCAGCTTAGGAGAGAGCCAGTATTTC
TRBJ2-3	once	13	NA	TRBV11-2	CASSLDGADTRYF	TGTGCCAGCAGCTTAGATGGGGCGGATACGCGGTATTTT
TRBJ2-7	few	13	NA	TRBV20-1	CSVNPRAGYEQYF	TGCAGTGTTAATCCTCGTGCGGGTTATGAGCAGTACTTC
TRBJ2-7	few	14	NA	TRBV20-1	CSARVGSGRREQYF	TGCAGTGCTAGAGTTGGGTCAGGTAGAAGGGAGCAGTACTTC
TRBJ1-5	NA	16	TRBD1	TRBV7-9	CASSLVRQGANQPQHF	TGTGCCAGTAGCTTAGTTAGACAGGGGGCTAATCAGCCCCAGCATTTT
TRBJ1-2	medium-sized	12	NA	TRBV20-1	CSAKGVVYGYTF	TGCAGTGCTAAGGGAGTCGTCTATGGCTACACCTTC
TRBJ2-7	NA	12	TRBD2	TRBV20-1	CSATGTTGIKYF	TGCAGTGCTACCGGGACTACCGGGATAAAGTACTTC
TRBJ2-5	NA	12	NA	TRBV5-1	CASRQDSETQNF	TGCGCCAGCAGACAGGATTCGGAGACCCAAAACTTC
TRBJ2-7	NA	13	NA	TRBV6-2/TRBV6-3	CASTPDDTYEQFF	TGTGCCAGCACCCCTGACGATACCTACGAGCAGTTTTTC
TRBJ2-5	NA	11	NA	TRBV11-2	CSNSLGETQYF	TGTTCCAACAGCTTGGGAGAGACCCAGTACTTC
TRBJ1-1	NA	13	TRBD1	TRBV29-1	CCVMTGSNTEGFF	TGCTGCGTCATGACAGGGTCGAACACTGAAGGTTTCTTT